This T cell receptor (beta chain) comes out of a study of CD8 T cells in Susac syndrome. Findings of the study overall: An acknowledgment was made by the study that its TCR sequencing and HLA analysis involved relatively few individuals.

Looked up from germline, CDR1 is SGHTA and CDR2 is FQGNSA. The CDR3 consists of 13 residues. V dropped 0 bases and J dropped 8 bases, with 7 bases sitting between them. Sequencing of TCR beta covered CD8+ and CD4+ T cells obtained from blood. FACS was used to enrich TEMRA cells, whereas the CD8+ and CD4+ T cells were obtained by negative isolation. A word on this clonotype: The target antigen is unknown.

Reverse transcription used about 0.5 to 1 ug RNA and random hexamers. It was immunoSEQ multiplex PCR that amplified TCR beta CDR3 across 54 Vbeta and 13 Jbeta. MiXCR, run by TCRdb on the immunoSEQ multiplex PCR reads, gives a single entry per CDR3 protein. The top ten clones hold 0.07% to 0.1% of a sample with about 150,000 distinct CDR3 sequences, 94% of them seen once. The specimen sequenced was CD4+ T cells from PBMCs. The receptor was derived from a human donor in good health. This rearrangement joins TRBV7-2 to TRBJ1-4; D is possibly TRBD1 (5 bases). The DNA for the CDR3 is TGTGCCAGCAGCTTAGCTCGGGGGGAAAAACTGTTTTTT. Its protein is CASSLARGEKLFF.